The 20 T cell receptor beta chains below were found in one sample sequenced in a study of blood T cell repertoires in COVID-19. TCRdb's copy holds only in-frame clones and misses some; the assay was immunoSEQ multiplex PCR. The sample carries 110,000 to 150,000 clones, approximately 90% recorded once. The sequenced material came from peripheral blood. These receptor sequences come from a man aged 60 to 69 with active or convalescent COVID-19.

V is TRBV19 and J is TRBJ2-3, with no clear D. There are 13 residues in the CDR3. Germline V gives CDR1 LNHDA, CDR2 SQIVND (reference sequence). V was trimmed by 1 base and J by 6 bases, leaving 8 bases between them. CDR3 residues: CASSIGLHDTQYF. CDR3 nucleotides: TGTGCCAGTAGTATAGGACTGCATGATACGCAGTATTTT.

J is TRBJ2-1 and V is TRBV18; the D gene is possibly TRBD2 (6 bases). Trimming left V 1 base short and J 4 bases short, with 11 bases between. From germline, CDR1 is KGHSH and CDR2 LQKENI. The CDR3 runs to 15 residues. DNA of the CDR3: TGTGCCAGCTCACCACTGGGTGGGGGGTACAATGAGCAGTTCTTC. This translates into CASSPLGGGYNEQFF.

The chain is built from TRBV6-5 and TRBJ1-5; D call uncertain. This CDR3 is 15 amino acids long. Germline V gene sequence: CDR1 MNHEY, CDR2 SVGAGI. Trimming left V 10 bases short and J 1 base short, with 17 bases between. CDR3 loop: CANGPLEGSNQPQHF. The CDR3 region has the DNA TGTGCCAACGGGCCCCTAGAGGGAAGCAATCAGCCCCAGCATTTT.

V gene TRBV9 combines with J gene TRBJ1-2; D unclear. V gave up 4 bases and J gave up 7 bases, with 11 bases separating them. There are 12 residues in the CDR3. Germline V gene sequence: CDR1 SGDLS, CDR2 YYNGEE. The CDR3 spells CASSSTLIGYTF. The DNA of the CDR3 is TGTGCCAGCAGCTCTACCTTAATTGGCTACACCTTC.

This sequence joins TRBV30 and TRBJ1-1; the D gene is possibly TRBD1 (5 bases). The CDR3 has 13 residues. The germline gives CDR1 GTSNPN, CDR2 SVGIG (reference sequence). Trimming pared 5 bases from V and 0 bases from J, leaving 10 bases between. CDR3 amino acids: CAWGGGVNTEAFF. CDR3 DNA: TGTGCCTGGGGGGGAGGGGTGAACACTGAAGCTTTCTTT.

The rearrangement joins TRBV2 to TRBJ2-5, with a possible D match to TRBD1 (6 bases). V was cut by 6 bases and J by 7 bases, with 15 bases left in between. Germline loops: CDR1 SNHLY, CDR2 FYNNEI. CDR3 length: 13 residues. This CDR3 is CASRTIQGSTQYF. The CDR3, as DNA: TGTGCCAGCAGGACTATACAGGGTTCGACCCAGTACTTC.

The V call is TRBV12-3 or TRBV12-4, the J call TRBJ1-2; possibly TRBD1 for D (6 bases). V was trimmed by 7 bases and J by 6 bases, leaving 15 bases between them. The CDR3 has 13 residues. Here the CDR3 reads CASTQRGRNGYTF. CDR3 DNA: TGTGCCAGCACCCAGAGGGGGAGAAATGGCTACACCTTC.

The J gene is TRBJ2-7, the V gene TRBV29-1, with 7 bases identical to TRBD2. The germline V gene encodes CDR1 SQVTM and CDR2 ANQGSEA. J was trimmed by 1 base and V by 1 base; bases with no gene match: 13. The CDR3 runs to 17 residues. Written as DNA, the CDR3 is TGCAGCGTTGAAGGACCGGAGGAGCGGGAAATTTCCTACGAGCAGTACTTC. Protein sequence: CSVEGPEEREISYEQYF.

The J gene is TRBJ1-6, the V gene TRBV27, with D unresolved. Germline CDR1 and CDR2: MNHEY and SMNVEV (reference sequence). V lost 3 bases and J lost 10, with 4 bases in between. The CDR3 covers 11 residues. CDR3 in DNA: TGTGCCAGCAGTTTTCGGTCACCCCTCCACTTT. This gives the protein CASSFRSPLHF.

The gene calls are TRBV5-1 and TRBJ2-1; 9 bases agree with TRBD1. V dropped 4 bases and J dropped 4; count of bases not matched to a gene: 3. The CDR3 length is 14 residues. Germline CDR1 is SGHRS and CDR2 is YFSETQ. CDR3 DNA sequence: TGCGCCAGCAGCGGGACAGGGAATTACAATGAGCAGTTCTTC. Translating it yields CASSGTGNYNEQFF. Using reference TRBV5-1 and TRBJ2-1 for the parts outside the CDR3, the full variable domain is KAGVTQTPRYLIKTRGQQVTLSCSPISGHRSVSWYQQTPGQGLQFLFEYFSETQRNKGNFPGRFSGRQFSNSRSEMNVSTLELGDSALYLCASSGTGNYNEQFFGPGTRLTVL.

This clone was found a few times. V gene TRBV27 combines with J gene TRBJ1-4, with TRBD1 as a possible D gene (5 bases). The CDR3 is made up of 18 amino acids. Germline-derived CDR1 and CDR2 are MNHEY and SMNVEV (reference sequence). V lost 5 bases and J lost 5, with 24 bases in between. The CDR3 nucleotides are TGTGCCAGCAGTGCCGAAATGGGGAGGGGTAAGGGGAATGAAAAACTGTTTTTT. It codes for CASSAEMGRGKGNEKLFF.

The J gene is TRBJ1-2, the V gene TRBV30, with 12 bases aligning to TRBD1. CDR3 size: 18 residues. Looked up from germline, CDR1 is GTSNPN and CDR2 is SVGIG (reference sequence). The junction had 13 bases not matched to a gene; V was cut back by 2 bases and J by 3 bases. Here the CDR3 reads CAWSKYRDRGRGYYGYTF. The CDR3 DNA reads TGTGCCTGGAGTAAATACCGGGACAGGGGGCGCGGGTACTATGGCTACACCTTC. Looking up the rest from reference TRBV30 and TRBJ1-2 gives the full variable domain: SQTIHQWPATLVQPVGSPLSLECTVEGTSNPNLYWYRQAAGRGLQLLFYSVGIGQISSEVPQNLSASRPQDRQFILSSKKLLLSDSGFYLCAWSKYRDRGRGYYGYTFGSGTRLTVV.

This chain links TRBV4-3 with TRBJ1-5, with 10 bases identical to TRBD1. The germline CDR1 and CDR2 sequences are LGHNA and YSLEER. V was pared by 1 base and J by 7 bases, with 4 bases of the junction left unmatched. The CDR3 has 15 residues. CDR3 coding DNA: TGCGCCAGCAGCCAAGGACAGGGGGCTCTGCAGCCCCAGCATTTT. Translated: CASSQGQGALQPQHF.

A few counts support this clone. This CDR3 reads CASSQETGRGYEQYF. CDR3 sequence (DNA): TGTGCCAGCAGCCAAGAAACGGGCCGGGGTTACGAGCAGTACTTC. The chain carries TRBV3-1 (or the pseudogene TRBV3-2) and TRBJ2-7; D might be TRBD2 (5 bases). The CDR3 consists of 15 residues. Germline-derived CDR1 and CDR2 are LGHDT and YNNKEL (reference sequence). V was shortened by 0 bases and J by 4 bases, with 13 bases between the two germline ends.

The V gene is TRBV4-2, the J gene TRBJ2-2; 9 bases align to TRBD1. CDR1 is LGHNA, CDR2 YNFKEQ, per germline. Unmatched junction bases numbered 2, after V lost 0 bases and J lost 6 bases. The CDR3 contains 15 residues. This chain's CDR3 is CASSQEGTGPGELFF. The CDR3 bases are TGTGCCAGCAGCCAAGAAGGGACAGGGCCCGGGGAGCTGTTTTTT.

The chain is built from TRBV2 and TRBJ1-5; 8 bases agree with TRBD1. The germline V gene has CDR1 SNHLY and CDR2 FYNNEI. The J segment lost 7 bases and the V segment lost 6 bases, leaving 8 bases of the junction unmatched. The length of the CDR3 is 14 residues. CDR3 protein: CASSGDRGEQPQHF. The CDR3 DNA sequence: TGTGCCAGCAGCGGAGACAGGGGAGAACAGCCCCAGCATTTT.

The chain couples TRBV12-3 or TRBV12-4 to TRBJ2-7, with D perhaps TRBD1 (6 bases). Trimming took 6 bases from V and 3 from J, leaving 9 bases between them. The CDR3 sequence is 12 residues long. CDR3 sequence: CASSRTVYEQYF. The CDR3 nucleotides are TGTGCCAGCAGCCGGACAGTCTACGAGCAGTACTTC.

J is TRBJ2-1 and V is TRBV4-3, with 8 bases matching TRBD1. The germline V gene encodes CDR1 LGHNA and CDR2 YSLEER. V shed 1 base, J shed 5 bases, and the junction held 1 base outside the gene matches. This CDR3 has 14 residues. The CDR3 reads CASSQGQGNNEQFF. CDR3 nucleotide sequence: TGCGCCAGCAGCCAAGGACAGGGGAACAATGAGCAGTTCTTC.

This chain connects TRBV30 to TRBJ2-2, with TRBD1 matching over 9 bases. The CDR3 is 16 residues long. V lost 4 bases and J lost 8; bases outside the gene matches: 14. Germline CDR1 and CDR2: GTSNPN and SVGIG (reference sequence). The CDR3 region is CAWTDPGQGEGGELFF. Written as DNA, the CDR3 is TGTGCCTGGACTGACCCGGGACAGGGAGAGGGAGGGGAGCTGTTTTTT.

The chain combines TRBV2 with TRBJ1-5, with a possible D match to TRBD1 (5 bases). CDR3 size: 13 residues. Germline loops: CDR1 SNHLY, CDR2 FYNNEI. V lost 3 bases, J lost 11 bases, and 14 bases lay in between. CDR3 DNA sequence: TGTGCCAGCAGTGATGTGGGGGGTAAGGCCCAGCATTTT. This sequence encodes CASSDVGGKAQHF.